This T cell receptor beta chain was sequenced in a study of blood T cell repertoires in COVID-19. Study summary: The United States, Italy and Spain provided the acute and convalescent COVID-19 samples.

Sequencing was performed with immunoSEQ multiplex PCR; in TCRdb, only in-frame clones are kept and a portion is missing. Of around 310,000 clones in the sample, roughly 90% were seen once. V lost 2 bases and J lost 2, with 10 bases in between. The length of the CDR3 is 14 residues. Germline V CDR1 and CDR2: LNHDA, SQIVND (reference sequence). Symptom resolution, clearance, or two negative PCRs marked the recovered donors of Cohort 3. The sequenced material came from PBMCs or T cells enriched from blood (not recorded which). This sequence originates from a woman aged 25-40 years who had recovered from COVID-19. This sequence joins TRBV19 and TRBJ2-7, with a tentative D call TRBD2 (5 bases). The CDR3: CASSIRAGAYEQYF. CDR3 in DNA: TGTGCCAGTAGTATAAGGGCCGGGGCCTACGAGCAGTACTTC.